The entry below gives a single T cell receptor (beta chain) sequence along with its context. This CDR3 is built from 15 residues. Germline CDR1 SGHRS, CDR2 YFSETQ. The J segment lost 0 bases and the V segment lost 7 bases, leaving 6 bases of the junction unmatched. This entry belongs to a study of blood T cell repertoires in COVID-19. Study in general: Samples representing acute and convalescent COVID-19 were sourced from the United States, Italy and Spain. T cells, B-cell-depleted T cells, or PBMCs provided the cDNA or gDNA that served as material.

Using immunoSEQ multiplex PCR, the repertoire was profiled, and TCRdb retains in-frame clones only, with some absent. The sample records hundreds of thousands of clones, 70% to 90% being singletons. This TCR came from a woman in her forties or fifties with active or convalescent COVID-19. The chain has TRBV5-1 and TRBJ2-1, with 8 positions matching TRBD2. Sequenced material: peripheral blood. CDR3 residues: CASQTSGSSYNEQFF. The CDR3 DNA is TGCGCCAGCCAAACTAGCGGCAGCTCCTACAATGAGCAGTTCTTC.